Each of the 17 T cell receptor beta chains below was sequenced from the same sample in a study of cytomegalovirus exposure and HLA in healthy donors. With 60 Vbeta and 13 Jbeta primers, the PCR was carried out. Libraries were prepared by immunoSEQ multiplex PCR; TCRdb keeps only in-frame clonotypes and omits some of them. The sample lists 55,000 to 65,000 clones, about four fifths occurring once. The source material was PBMCs. These TCRs come from a man aged 25-45 years in good health and CMV-seropositive.

This clone was found once. The chain recombines TRBV18 with TRBJ1-3, with D perhaps matching TRBD1 (5 bases). The V gene lost 0 bases and the J gene lost 6 bases, with 12 bases spanning the gap. Germline-derived CDR1 and CDR2 are KGHSH and LQKENI. The CDR3 totals 15 residues. The CDR3 sequence is CASSPPRGSLNTIYF. CDR3 coding DNA: TGTGCCAGCTCACCACCGCGGGGGTCCTTAAACACCATATATTTT.

This clone occurred a few times. CDR3 region: CSVGGHITEAFF. For the CDR3, the DNA is TGCAGCGTTGGGGGGCATATCACTGAAGCTTTCTTT. This chain uses TRBV29-1 with TRBJ1-1, with D perhaps TRBD1 (6 bases). Germline-derived CDR1 and CDR2 are SQVTM and ANQGSEA. V gave up 4 bases and J gave up 4 bases, with 10 bases separating them. The CDR3 runs 12 residues.

The genes are TRBV6-1 and TRBJ2-1; 8 positions match TRBD2. CDR3 length equals 15 residues. Looked up from germline, CDR1 is MNHNS and CDR2 is SASEGT. The junction had 8 bases not matched to a gene; V was cut back by 6 bases and J by 4 bases. CDR3 sequence: CASSAGGFGYNEQFF. The CDR3 coding sequence is TGTGCCAGCAGCGCGGGGGGCTTCGGATACAATGAGCAGTTCTTC.

This clone was picked up a small number of times. CDR3 protein: CAWIRLAGGAHPGREQFF. CDR3 DNA sequence: TGTGCCTGGATCCGACTAGCGGGGGGGGCCCACCCTGGGCGTGAGCAGTTCTTC. The V gene is TRBV30, the J gene TRBJ2-1, with TRBD2 identical over 14 bases. J lost 9 bases, V lost 4 bases, and 17 bases had no gene match. The CDR3 is made up of 18 amino acids. The V gene's germline CDR1 is GTSNPN and CDR2 SVGIG (reference sequence).

The chain employs TRBV7-3 and TRBJ2-1, with TRBD2 matching over 8 bases. The germline V gene has CDR1 SGHTA and CDR2 FQGTGA. Losses at the gene ends were 5 bases for V and 8 bases for J; bases not matched to a gene: 8. There are 14 residues in the CDR3. The CDR3 nucleotides read TGTGCCAGCAGCGCAACCGGGACTAGTCATGAGCAGTTCTTC. Protein product: CASSATGTSHEQFF.

This chain uses TRBV30 with TRBJ1-5; D not certain. The CDR3 sequence is 14 residues long. V shed 1 base and J shed 6 bases, with 13 bases lying between them. Germline V CDR1 and CDR2: GTSNPN, SVGIG (reference sequence). CDR3 nucleotides: TGTGCCTGGAGTGGGGCGCCACGGGGTCAGCCCCAGCATTTT. It specifies CAWSGAPRGQPQHF.

This chain uses TRBV9 with TRBJ2-2, with TRBD1 identical over 9 bases. CDR1 and CDR2 from the germline V gene are SGDLS and YYNGEE. Trimming took 3 bases from V and 7 from J; bases not matched to a gene: 10. The CDR3 has 16 amino acids. The CDR3 nucleotides are TGTGCCAGCAGCGGATCCGGGACAGGGATGGACGGGGAGCTGTTTTTT. Translation: CASSGSGTGMDGELFF.

This rearrangement joins TRBV19 to TRBJ1-1, with D possibly matching TRBD1 (6 bases). Trimming removed 0 bases from V and 5 bases from J, with 13 bases in between. This CDR3 comprises 15 residues. Germline values: CDR1 LNHDA, CDR2 SQIVND (reference sequence). The DNA for the CDR3 is TGTGCCAGTAGTATAGAGTACAGGGTAAATACTGAAGCTTTCTTT. Amino acid sequence: CASSIEYRVNTEAFF.

The genes are TRBV11-3 and TRBJ2-3; perhaps TRBD1 as D (6 bases). The CDR3 totals 15 residues. Germline loops: CDR1 SGHNT, CDR2 YENEEA. V was pared by 5 bases and J by 2 bases, with 14 bases between. The CDR3 protein is CASSRGQTFTDTQYF. CDR3 DNA sequence: TGTGCCAGCAGCCGCGGACAGACCTTCACAGATACGCAGTATTTT.

The chain carries TRBV18 and TRBJ1-5, with a possible D match to TRBD1 (6 bases). V lost 4 bases and J lost 2, with 9 bases in between. Germline V gives CDR1 KGHSH, CDR2 LQKENI. This CDR3 spans 14 amino acids. CDR3 residues: CASSQGQRNQPQHF. As DNA, the CDR3 is TGTGCCAGCTCACAAGGACAGCGCAATCAGCCCCAGCATTTT.

The chain couples TRBV4-1 to TRBJ2-1, with 7 bases aligning to TRBD2. Germline V CDR1 and CDR2: MGHRA, YSYEKL. J was trimmed by 8 bases and V by 3 bases; bases with no gene match: 19. This CDR3 spans 18 amino acids. The CDR3 here is CASSQTQTSPSSGDEQFF. CDR3 nucleotides: TGCGCCAGCAGCCAGACCCAGACTAGCCCATCCTCTGGGGATGAGCAGTTCTTC.

This clone showed up just once. The conserved final phenylalanine or tryptophan is absent from the CDR3, which likely points to a read error. The chain combines TRBV18 with TRBJ2-2; no firm D call. The CDR3 length is 13 residues. The germline V and J ends were trimmed by 4 bases and 6 bases, with 9 bases remaining between them. Germline V gene lookup returns CDR1 KGHSH and CDR2 LQKENI. The CDR3 region is CASSHRQSGELFV. The DNA of the CDR3 is TGTGCCAGCTCACACCGACAATCCGGGGAGCTGTTTGTT.

The V and J genes are TRBV5-1 and TRBJ2-1; TRBD2 aligns across 11 bases. Germline V CDR1 and CDR2: SGHRS, YFSETQ. Trimming removed 3 bases from V and 8 bases from J; junction bases left unmatched: 10. The CDR3 contains 16 residues. The CDR3 reads CASSSRSSGGDDEQFF. In DNA form, the CDR3 reads TGCGCCAGCAGCTCTCGGAGTAGCGGGGGGGATGATGAGCAGTTCTTC.

V is TRBV7-3 and J is TRBJ2-1; 7 positions agree with TRBD2. The CDR3 runs to 13 residues. The germline CDR1 and CDR2 sequences are SGHTA and FQGTGA. J lost 14 bases, V lost 2 bases, and 9 bases had no gene match. The CDR3 sequence is CASSLGGGRKKFF. The CDR3 DNA is TGTGCCAGCAGCTTAGGGGGGGGAAGAAAAAAGTTCTTC.

The chain combines TRBV4-2 with TRBJ1-2; D might be TRBD1 (6 bases). The germline gives CDR1 LGHNA, CDR2 YNFKEQ. Deletions cut 6 bases from V and 4 bases from J, with 12 bases between. There are 13 residues in the CDR3. DNA of the CDR3: TGTGCCAGCAGAGCAGGGGTTGTCTATGGCTACACCTTC. Translated: CASRAGVVYGYTF.

Of note for this clone: A read error may account for a junction end that differs from germline. This sequence joins TRBV28 and TRBJ1-2, with 8 positions matching TRBD1. This CDR3 has 11 amino acids. Germline V gives CDR1 MDHEN, CDR2 SYDVKM. CDR3 sequence reads: CASRLDRVESF. DNA for the CDR3: TGTGCCAGCAGACTGGACAGGGTCGAAAGCTTC.

The J gene is TRBJ2-7, the V gene TRBV7-5; the D call TRBD2 from the table was never checked on the DNA. TRBV7-5 is tagged as a pseudogene. The CDR3 contains 13 residues. CDR3 in DNA: TGTGCCGCTAGCGGCGTCACCTCCTACGAGCAGTACTTC. This encodes CAASGVTSYEQYF.